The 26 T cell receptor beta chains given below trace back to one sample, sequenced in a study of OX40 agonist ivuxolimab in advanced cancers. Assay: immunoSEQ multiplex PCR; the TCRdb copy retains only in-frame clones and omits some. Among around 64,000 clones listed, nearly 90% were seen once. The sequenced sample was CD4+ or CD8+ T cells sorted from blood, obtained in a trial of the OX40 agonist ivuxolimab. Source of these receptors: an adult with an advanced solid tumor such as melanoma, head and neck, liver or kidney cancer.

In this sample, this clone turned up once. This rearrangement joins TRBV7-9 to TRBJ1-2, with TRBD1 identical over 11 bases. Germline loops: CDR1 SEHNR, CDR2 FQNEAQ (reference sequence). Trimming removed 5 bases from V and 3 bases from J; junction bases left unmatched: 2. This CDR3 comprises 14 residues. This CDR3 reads CASSMGQGDYGYTF. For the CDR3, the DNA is TGTGCCAGCAGCATGGGACAGGGGGACTATGGCTACACCTTC.

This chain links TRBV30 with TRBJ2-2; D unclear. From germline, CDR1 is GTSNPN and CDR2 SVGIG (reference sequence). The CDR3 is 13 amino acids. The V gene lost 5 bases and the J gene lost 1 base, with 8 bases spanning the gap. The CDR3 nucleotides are TGTGCCTGGGCGGCAGGGAACACCGGGGAGCTGTTTTTT. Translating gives CAWAAGNTGELFF.

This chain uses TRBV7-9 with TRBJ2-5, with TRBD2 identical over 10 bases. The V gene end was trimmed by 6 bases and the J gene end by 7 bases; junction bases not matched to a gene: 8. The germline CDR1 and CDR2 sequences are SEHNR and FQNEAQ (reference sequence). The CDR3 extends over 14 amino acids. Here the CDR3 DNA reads TGTGCCAGCAGTCCTCTAGCGGGAGTGGGGACCCAGTACTTC. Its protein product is CASSPLAGVGTQYF.

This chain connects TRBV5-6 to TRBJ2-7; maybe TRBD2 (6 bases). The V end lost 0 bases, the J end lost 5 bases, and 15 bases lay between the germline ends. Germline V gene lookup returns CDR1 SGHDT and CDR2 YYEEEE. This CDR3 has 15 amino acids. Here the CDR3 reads CASSLGTGSPNEQYF. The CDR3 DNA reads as TGTGCCAGCAGCTTGGGGACCGGGAGTCCCAACGAGCAGTACTTC.

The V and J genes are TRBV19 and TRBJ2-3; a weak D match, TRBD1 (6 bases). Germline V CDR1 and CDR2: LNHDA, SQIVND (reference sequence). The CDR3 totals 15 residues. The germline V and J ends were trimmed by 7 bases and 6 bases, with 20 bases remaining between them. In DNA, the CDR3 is TGTGCCAGTATGGGGACCGGGACAAGCAGCGATACGCAGTATTTT. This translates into CASMGTGTSSDTQYF.

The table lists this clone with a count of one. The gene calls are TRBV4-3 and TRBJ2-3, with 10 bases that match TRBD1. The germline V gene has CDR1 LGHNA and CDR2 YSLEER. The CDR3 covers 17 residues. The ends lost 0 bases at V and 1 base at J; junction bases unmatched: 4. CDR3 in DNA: TGCGCCAGCAGCCAAGAAACCGGGACAGGGGGCACAGATACGCAGTATTTT. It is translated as CASSQETGTGGTDTQYF.

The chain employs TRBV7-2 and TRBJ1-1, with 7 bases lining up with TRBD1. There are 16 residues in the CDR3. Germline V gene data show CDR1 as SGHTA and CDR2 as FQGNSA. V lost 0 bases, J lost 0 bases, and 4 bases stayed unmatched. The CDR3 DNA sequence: TGTGCCAGCAGCTTAGCAGTAGGACAGGTGAACACTGAAGCTTTCTTT. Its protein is CASSLAVGQVNTEAFF.

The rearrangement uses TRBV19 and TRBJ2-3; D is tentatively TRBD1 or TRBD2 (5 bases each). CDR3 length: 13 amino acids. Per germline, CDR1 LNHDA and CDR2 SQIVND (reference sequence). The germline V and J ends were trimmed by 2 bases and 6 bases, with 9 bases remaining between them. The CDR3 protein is CASSIRGVDTQYF. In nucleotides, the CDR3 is TGTGCCAGTAGTATACGAGGGGTGGATACGCAGTATTTT.

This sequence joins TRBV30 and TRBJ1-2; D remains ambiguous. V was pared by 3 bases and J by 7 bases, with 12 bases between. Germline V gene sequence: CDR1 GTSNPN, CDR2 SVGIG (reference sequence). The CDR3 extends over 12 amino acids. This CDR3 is CAWSPTGSGYTF. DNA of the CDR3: TGTGCCTGGAGCCCCACCGGATCTGGCTACACCTTC. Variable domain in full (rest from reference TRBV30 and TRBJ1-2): SQTIHQWPATLVQPVGSPLSLECTVEGTSNPNLYWYRQAAGRGLQLLFYSVGIGQISSEVPQNLSASRPQDRQFILSSKKLLLSDSGFYLCAWSPTGSGYTFGSGTRLTVV.

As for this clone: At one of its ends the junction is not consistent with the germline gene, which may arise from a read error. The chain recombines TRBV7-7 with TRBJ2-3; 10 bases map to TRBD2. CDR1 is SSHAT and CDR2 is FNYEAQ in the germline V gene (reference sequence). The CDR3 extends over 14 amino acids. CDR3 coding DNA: TGTGCTAGCAGCCTGGGACTAGCGTCAGATACGCAGTATTTT. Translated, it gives CASSLGLASDTQYF.

The CDR3 DNA reads TGTGCCAGCAGCAAAGGCAGGGGCAACACCGGGGAGCTGTTTTTT. Encoded protein: CASSKGRGNTGELFF. V usage is TRBV21-1 and J usage is TRBJ2-2; the DNA was not compared with TRBD1, the D call given in the table. TRBV21-1 is marked as a pseudogene. The CDR3 sequence is 15 residues long.

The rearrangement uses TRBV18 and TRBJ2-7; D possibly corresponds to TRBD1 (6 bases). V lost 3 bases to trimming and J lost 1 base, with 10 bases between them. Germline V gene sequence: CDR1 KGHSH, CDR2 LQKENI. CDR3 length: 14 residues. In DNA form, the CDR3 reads TGTGCCAGCTCACCCGAGACAGGTTCCTACGAGCAGTACTTC. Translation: CASSPETGSYEQYF. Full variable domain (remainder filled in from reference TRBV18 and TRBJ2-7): NAGVMQNPRHLVRRRGQEARLRCSPMKGHSHVYWYRQLPEEGLKFMVYLQKENIIDESGMPKERFSAEFPKEGPSILRIQQVVRGDSAAYFCASSPETGSYEQYFGPGTRLTVT.

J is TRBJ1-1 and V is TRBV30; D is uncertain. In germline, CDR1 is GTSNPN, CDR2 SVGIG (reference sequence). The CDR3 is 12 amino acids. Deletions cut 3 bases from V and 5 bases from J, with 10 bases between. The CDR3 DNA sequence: TGTGCCTGGAGAGGTGTGGGGACTGAAGCTTTCTTT. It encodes CAWRGVGTEAFF.

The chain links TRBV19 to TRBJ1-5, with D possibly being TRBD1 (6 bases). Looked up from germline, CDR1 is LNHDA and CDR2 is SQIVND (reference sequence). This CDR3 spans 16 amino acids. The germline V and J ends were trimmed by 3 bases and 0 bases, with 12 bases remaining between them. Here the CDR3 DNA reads TGTGCCAGTAGTATTCGCGGACAGTATAGCAATCAGCCCCAGCATTTT. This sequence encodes CASSIRGQYSNQPQHF.

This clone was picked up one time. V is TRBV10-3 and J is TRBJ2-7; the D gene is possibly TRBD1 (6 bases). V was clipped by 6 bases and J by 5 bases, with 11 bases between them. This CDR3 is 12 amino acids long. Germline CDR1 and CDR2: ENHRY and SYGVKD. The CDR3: CAIREQGNEQYF. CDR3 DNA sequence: TGTGCCATCAGGGAACAGGGTAACGAGCAGTACTTC.

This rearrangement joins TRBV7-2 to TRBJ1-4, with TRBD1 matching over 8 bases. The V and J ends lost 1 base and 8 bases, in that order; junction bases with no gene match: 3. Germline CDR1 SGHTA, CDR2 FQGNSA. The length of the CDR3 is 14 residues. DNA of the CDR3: TGTGCCAGCAGCTTAGGGACAGGGAGCGAAAAACTGTTTTTT. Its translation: CASSLGTGSEKLFF.

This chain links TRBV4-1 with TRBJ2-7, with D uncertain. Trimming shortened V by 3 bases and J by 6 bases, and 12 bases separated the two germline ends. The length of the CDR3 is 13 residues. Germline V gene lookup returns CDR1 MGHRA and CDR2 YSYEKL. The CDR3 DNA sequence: TGCGCCAGCAGCCAGCCCATAGGACGCGAGCAGTACTTC. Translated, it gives CASSQPIGREQYF.

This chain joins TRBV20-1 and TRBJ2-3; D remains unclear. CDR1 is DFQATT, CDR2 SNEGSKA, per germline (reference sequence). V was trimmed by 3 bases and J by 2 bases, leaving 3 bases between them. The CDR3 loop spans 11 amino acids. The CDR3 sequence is CSARPTDTQYF. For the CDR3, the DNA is TGCAGTGCTAGGCCCACAGATACGCAGTATTTT.

This CDR3 is CASSSARGTSPLYEQYF. The CDR3 nucleotides read TGTGCCAGCTCATCGGCAAGGGGTACATCCCCGCTATACGAGCAGTACTTC. The chain uses TRBV18 and TRBJ2-7; TRBD1 is a possible D gene (5 bases). V lost 5 bases and J lost 4, with 24 bases in between. The length of the CDR3 is 17 residues. Germline CDR1 and CDR2: KGHSH and LQKENI.

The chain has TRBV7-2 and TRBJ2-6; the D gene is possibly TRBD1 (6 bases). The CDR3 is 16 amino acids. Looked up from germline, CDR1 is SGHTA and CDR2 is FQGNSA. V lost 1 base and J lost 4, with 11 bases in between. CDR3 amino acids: CASSLVGQSGANVLTF. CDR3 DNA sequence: TGTGCCAGCAGCTTAGTTGGACAGTCCGGGGCCAACGTCCTGACTTTC.

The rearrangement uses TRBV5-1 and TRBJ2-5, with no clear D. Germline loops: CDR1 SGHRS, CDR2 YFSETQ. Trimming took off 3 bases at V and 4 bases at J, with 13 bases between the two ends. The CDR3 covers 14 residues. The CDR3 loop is CASSYGVAVETQYF. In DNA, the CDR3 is TGCGCCAGCAGCTACGGAGTAGCCGTAGAGACCCAGTACTTC.

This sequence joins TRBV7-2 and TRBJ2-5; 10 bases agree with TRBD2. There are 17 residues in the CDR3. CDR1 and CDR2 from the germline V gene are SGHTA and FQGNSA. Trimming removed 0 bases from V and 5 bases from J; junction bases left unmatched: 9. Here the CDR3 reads CASSLASGAGGQETQYF. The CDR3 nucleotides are TGTGCCAGCAGCTTAGCGAGCGGAGCGGGGGGGCAGGAGACCCAGTACTTC.

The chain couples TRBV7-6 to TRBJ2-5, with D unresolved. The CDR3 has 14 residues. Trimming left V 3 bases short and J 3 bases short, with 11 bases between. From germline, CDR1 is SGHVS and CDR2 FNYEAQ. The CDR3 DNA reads TGTGCCAGCAGCTTTGGTCACGTGGAAGAGACCCAGTACTTC. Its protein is CASSFGHVEETQYF. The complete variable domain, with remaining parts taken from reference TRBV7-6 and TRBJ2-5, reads GAGVSQSPRYKVTKRGQDVALRCDPISGHVSLYWYRQALGQGPEFLTYFNYEAQQDKSGLPNDRFSAERPEGSISTLTIQRTEQRDSAMYRCASSFGHVEETQYFGPGTRLLVL.

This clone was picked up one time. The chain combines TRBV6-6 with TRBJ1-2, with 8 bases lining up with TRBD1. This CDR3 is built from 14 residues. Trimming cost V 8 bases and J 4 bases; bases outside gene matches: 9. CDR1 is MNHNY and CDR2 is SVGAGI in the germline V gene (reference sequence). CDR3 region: CASSSTGQAYGYTF. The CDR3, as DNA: TGTGCCAGCTCCAGCACGGGACAGGCCTATGGCTACACCTTC.

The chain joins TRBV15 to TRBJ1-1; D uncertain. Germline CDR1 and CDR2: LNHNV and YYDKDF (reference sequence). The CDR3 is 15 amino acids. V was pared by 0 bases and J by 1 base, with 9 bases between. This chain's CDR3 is CATSRDWEGNTEAFF. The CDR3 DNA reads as TGTGCCACCAGCAGAGATTGGGAGGGGAACACTGAAGCTTTCTTT.

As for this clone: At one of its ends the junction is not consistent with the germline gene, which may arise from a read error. The CDR3 DNA sequence: TGTGCTAGCAGCCCCCAGTTAGGTAACTCCTACGAGCAGTACTTC. It is translated as CASSPQLGNSYEQYF. The rearrangement joins TRBV7-7 to TRBJ2-7; D gene unclear. In germline, CDR1 is SSHAT, CDR2 FNYEAQ (reference sequence). The CDR3 spans 15 residues.